A selection of T cell receptor beta chains follows, all from one sample in a study of blood T cell repertoires in COVID-19. Profiled with immunoSEQ multiplex PCR; TCRdb holds only in-frame clones, not every one. The data contain roughly 250,000 clones, about 91% of them seen just once; the ten biggest clones take up around 2.5%. Sequencing used peripheral blood. The source is a young adult with COVID-19, enrolled during active disease. The CDR3 runs from the conserved cysteine through the conserved F or W. Each record gives: J gene, V gene, clone size, D gene, CDR3 protein, CDR3 DNA. The D gene is left open where the match is weak. Clone sizes are given selectively: once, few, many, or a class where the clone is expanded.

>TRBJ2-1|TRBV3-1/TRBV3-2|.|.
CASSQALPHSYNEQFF
TGTGCCAGCAGCCAAGCGCTACCCCACTCCTACAATGAGCAGTTCTTC
>TRBJ1-5|TRBV2|.|.
CASSVGGGPNQPQHF
TGTGCCAGCAGTGTCGGGGGGGGCCCCAATCAGCCCCAGCATTTT
>TRBJ1-1|TRBV14|.|.
CASSQTGTNTEAFF
TGTGCCAGCAGCCAGACAGGTACGAACACTGAAGCTTTCTTT
>TRBJ1-2|TRBV28|.|.
CASTSQSGKGDYTF
TGTGCCAGCACCTCCCAGTCCGGGAAAGGAGACTACACCTTC
>TRBJ2-1|TRBV19|.|TRBD1
CASSIAQGDEQFF
TGTGCCAGTAGTATAGCCCAGGGGGATGAGCAGTTCTTC
>TRBJ1-2|TRBV5-1|.|TRBD1
CASSDGTGYGYTF
TGCGCCAGCAGCGATGGGACAGGCTATGGCTACACCTTC
>TRBJ2-7|TRBV6-2/TRBV6-3|.|TRBD2
CASSPRTSGRNGQYF
TGTGCCAGCAGTCCCCGGACTAGCGGGAGGAATGGGCAGTACTTC
>TRBJ2-7|TRBV10-3|once|.
CAISSPGLPTYEQYF
TGTGCCATCAGTTCCCCGGGACTTCCAACCTACGAGCAGTACTTC
>TRBJ1-6|TRBV5-7|.|TRBD1
CASSRGTAANSPLHF
TGTGCCAGCAGTAGAGGGACAGCAGCAAATTCACCCCTCCACTTT
>TRBJ2-7|TRBV19|.|TRBD2
CASSIVSGREQYF
TGTGCCAGTAGTATAGTATCCGGGAGGGAGCAGTACTTC
>TRBJ1-2|TRBV7-9|.|TRBD1
CASSDTKAAGTGIYTF
TGTGCCAGCAGCGATACCAAAGCCGCCGGGACAGGGATCTACACCTTC
>TRBJ1-1|TRBV29-1|.|TRBD1
CSVEGTGWTEAFF
TGCAGCGTTGAAGGGACAGGGTGGACTGAAGCTTTCTTT
>TRBJ2-7|TRBV10-3|.|.
CAIRDTYEQYF
TGTGCCATCCGGGACACCTACGAGCAGTACTTC
>TRBJ1-1|TRBV6-2/TRBV6-3|.|.
CASSLGHGSSAEAFF
TGTGCCAGCAGTCTTGGACATGGCTCCAGCGCTGAAGCTTTCTTT
>TRBJ2-7|TRBV4-3|.|.
CASSQDLAVLYEQYF
TGCGCCAGCAGCCAAGATCTGGCGGTCCTCTACGAGCAGTACTTC
>TRBJ1-1|TRBV5-1|.|TRBD1
CASSTGQGRAEAFF
TGCGCCAGCAGCACAGGACAGGGGAGGGCTGAAGCTTTCTTT
>TRBJ2-1|TRBV9|.|.
CASSVGRVIYNEQFF
TGTGCCAGCAGCGTAGGACGGGTGATCTACAATGAGCAGTTCTTC
>TRBJ1-2|TRBV19|.|TRBD1
CASSVRDRSYGYTF
TGTGCCAGTAGTGTCCGGGACAGATCCTATGGCTACACCTTC
>TRBJ1-1|TRBV3-1/TRBV3-2|.|.
CASSIGGGTEAFF
TGTGCCAGCAGTATTGGGGGGGGCACTGAAGCTTTCTTT
>TRBJ2-7|TRBV4-3|.|TRBD1
CASSKGQGRYEQYF
TGCGCCAGCAGCAAGGGACAGGGGAGGTACGAGCAGTACTTC
>TRBJ2-5|TRBV2|.|TRBD1
CASSERQGWYF
TGTGCCAGCAGTGAAAGACAGGGGTGGTACTTC
>TRBJ2-5|TRBV19|.|TRBD2
CASSIGLAGGRETQYF
TGTGCCAGTAGTATAGGTCTAGCGGGAGGACGGGAGACCCAGTACTTC
>TRBJ1-5|TRBV15|.|TRBD1
CATGDRGEQPQHF
TGTGCCACCGGTGACAGGGGGGAACAGCCCCAGCATTTT
>TRBJ2-7|TRBV24-1|once|.
CATSDQGGSYEQYF
TGTGCCACCAGTGATCAAGGGGGTTCCTACGAGCAGTACTTC
>TRBJ2-7|TRBV3-1/TRBV3-2|.|TRBD1
CASTRQGGREQYF
TGTGCCAGCACCCGACAGGGGGGCCGCGAGCAGTACTTC
>TRBJ2-6|TRBV5-1|.|.
CASSLQGPGANVLTF
TGCGCCAGCAGCTTGCAGGGGCCTGGGGCCAACGTCCTGACTTTC
>TRBJ2-1|TRBV27|.|.
CASSPDKVTGVSYNEQFF
TGTGCCAGCAGTCCAGATAAGGTAACGGGAGTCTCCTACAATGAGCAGTTCTTC
>TRBJ2-2|TRBV5-1|once|TRBD2
CASSKQLAGTTGELFF
TGCGCCAGCAGCAAACAGCTAGCGGGGACAACCGGGGAGCTGTTTTTT
>TRBJ2-2|TRBV20-1|.|TRBD1
CSASPRAGTDHTGELFF
TGCAGTGCTAGTCCTAGGGCCGGGACAGATCACACCGGGGAGCTGTTTTTT
>TRBJ2-3|TRBV2|.|TRBD1
CASRGTGGTADTQYF
TGTGCCAGCAGGGGGACAGGGGGTACGGCAGATACGCAGTATTTT
>TRBJ2-7|TRBV5-1|.|.
CASSGRDSYEQYF
TGCGCCAGCAGCGGCAGGGATTCCTACGAGCAGTACTTC
>TRBJ1-5|TRBV10-3|.|.
CAISEGTLDQPQHF
TGTGCCATCAGTGAAGGGACATTAGATCAGCCCCAGCATTTT
>TRBJ2-1|TRBV5-6|once|.
CASSLVGGGEFF
TGTGCCAGCAGCTTGGTAGGCGGAGGTGAGTTCTTC
>TRBJ1-4|TRBV19|.|.
CASSNAAGPGKLFF
TGTGCCAGTAGCAACGCGGCGGGGCCCGGGAAACTGTTTTTT
>TRBJ2-1|TRBV10-3|.|.
CAISVWGQGSYNEQFF
TGTGCCATCAGTGTTTGGGGGCAGGGGTCCTACAATGAGCAGTTCTTC
>TRBJ2-5|TRBV20-1|.|.
CRMTAQETQYF
TGCAGGATGACAGCGCAAGAGACCCAGTACTTC
>TRBJ2-2|TRBV5-1|.|.
CASSLGTRELFF
TGCGCCAGCAGCTTGGGTACTAGGGAGCTGTTTTTT
>TRBJ1-5|TRBV11-2|.|.
CASSTGFHQPQHF
TGTGCCAGCAGCACAGGGTTTCATCAGCCCCAGCATTTT
>TRBJ2-2|TRBV29-1|.|TRBD1
CSADRGGTGELFF
TGCAGCGCCGACAGGGGCGGCACCGGGGAGCTGTTTTTT
>TRBJ1-1|TRBV5-5|once|.
CASSPGIGDLHTEAFF
TGTGCCAGCAGTCCTGGGATCGGGGATCTGCACACTGAAGCTTTCTTT
>TRBJ1-5|TRBV4-1|.|.
CASSQVLTEHQPQHF
TGCGCCAGCAGCCAAGTGTTAACAGAGCATCAGCCCCAGCATTTT
>TRBJ2-7|TRBV7-2|once|TRBD1
CASSPDRVYEQYF
TGTGCCAGCAGCCCCGACAGGGTCTACGAGCAGTACTTC
>TRBJ2-7|TRBV10-3|once|.
CAISGGPGNLYEQYF
TGTGCCATCAGTGGGGGTCCGGGAAACCTCTACGAGCAGTACTTC
>TRBJ2-1|TRBV6-4|.|TRBD1
CASSVSGQGGSDEQFF
TGTGCCAGCAGTGTTTCGGGACAGGGGGGGAGCGATGAGCAGTTCTTC
>TRBJ1-3|TRBV6-5|.|TRBD1
CASGGTASGNTIYF
TGTGCCAGCGGCGGGACAGCCTCTGGAAACACCATATATTTT
>TRBJ1-2|TRBV6-5|.|.
CATNARQNYGYTF
TGTGCCACCAATGCGAGACAGAACTATGGCTACACCTTC
>TRBJ1-2|TRBV28|once|TRBD1
CASSLFNRGLGGYTF
TGTGCCAGCAGTTTGTTTAACAGGGGGTTAGGTGGCTACACCTTC